The 19 T cell receptor beta chains given below trace back to one sample, sequenced in a study of tumor-infiltrating lymphocytes in primary liver carcinoma. TCR beta cDNA was reverse-transcribed from about 500 ng of total RNA. The reaction used a constant-region primer and ProtoScript II reverse transcriptase. Libraries for TCR beta were built through three nested multiplex PCR rounds, which together made up a slightly modified ARM-PCR procedure. PCR rounds one and two used TRBV1-TRBV30 forward primers with a C-beta reverse primer for about 11 cycles each. TCRdb independently ran MiXCR on the multiplex PCR reads; one entry per CDR3 protein. The sample comprises about 310,000 distinct CDR3 sequences, more than 55% of which are singletons, and approximately 9.4% rests with the top ten. Researchers drew blood RNA from unsorted whole blood and extracted germline DNA as well. Source material: peripheral blood. These receptors all come from a man aged 35-49 years with primary liver carcinoma and hepatitis B virus infection.

In its sample, this clonotype was seen once. The junction shows a germline mismatch at one end, possibly a read error. The chain employs TRBV11-2 and TRBJ1-1; D is unresolved. Per the germline V gene, CDR1 is SGHAT and CDR2 is FQNNGV. The CDR3 is 13 residues long. The CDR3 here is CASSREGVTEALF. CDR3 sequence (DNA): TGTGCCAGCAGTCGGGAGGGTGTCACTGAAGCTCTCTTT.

This clonotype was seen at least ten times. This rearrangement joins TRBV11-2 to TRBJ1-4; possibly TRBD1 for D (6 bases). Trimming stripped 6 bases from V and 10 bases from J, with 21 bases between. This CDR3 contains 15 residues. Germline V gene sequence: CDR1 SGHAT, CDR2 FQNNGV. CDR3: CASSQPVRGLVKLFF. CDR3 in DNA: TGTGCCAGCAGTCAACCCGTACGGGGGCTGGTAAAACTGTTTTTT. The variable domain in full, completed from reference TRBV11-2 and TRBJ1-4, reads EAGVAQSPRYKIIEKRQSVAFWCNPISGHATLYWYQQILGQGPKLLIQFQNNGVVDDSQLPKDRFSAERLKGVDSTLKIQPAKLEDSAVYLCASSQPVRGLVKLFFGSGTQLSVL.

Concerning this clonotype itself: With a much larger clone just one base away, this may be a read error. The chain recombines TRBV6-2 or TRBV6-3 with TRBJ2-1; either TRBD1 or TRBD2 may fit D (5 bases each). Germline lookup yields CDR1 MNHEY and CDR2 SVGEGT. This CDR3 region has 15 residues. The V gene lost 6 bases and the J gene lost 6 bases, with 18 bases spanning the gap. CDR3 in DNA: TGTGCCAGCAGAAGCCACTCCCGGGACGCCAATGAGCAGTTCTTC. This encodes CASRSHSRDANEQFF.

This clonotype was seen just once. A much larger clone lies one base from this, so it may be a read error. The V and J genes are TRBV29-1 and TRBJ2-5; D uncertain. The CDR3 is 13 residues long. Germline assignment: CDR1 SQVTM and CDR2 ANQGSEA. CDR3 nucleotide sequence: TGCAGCGTTTTAAACCAGTTCCAAGTGACCCAGTACTTC. Amino acid sequence: CSVLNQFQVTQYF. The complete variable domain, with remaining parts taken from reference TRBV29-1 and TRBJ2-5, reads SAVISQKPSRDICQRGTSLTIQCQVDSQVTMMFWYRQQPGQSLTLIATANQGSEATYESGFVIDKFPISRPNLTFSTLTVSNMSPEDSSIYLCSVLNQFQVTQYFGPGTRLLVL.

The gene calls are TRBV10-3 and TRBJ2-5, with D hard to call. V was cut by 5 bases and J by 2 bases, with 9 bases left in between. Germline V lookup: CDR1 ENHRY, CDR2 SYGVKD. The CDR3 length is 13 residues. The CDR3 DNA follows: TGTGCCATCAGTCAAGAATTGCAAGAGACCCAGTACTTC. It yields the protein CAISQELQETQYF.

Note on this clonotype: The junction departs from germline at one end; a sequencing error may be responsible. The chain uses TRBV6-2 or TRBV6-3 and TRBJ2-7, with 7 bases fitting TRBD2. Germline CDR1 MNHEY, CDR2 SVGEGT. This CDR3 has 17 residues. CDR3 DNA: TGTGCCAGCAAAGCGACTAGCACACTGGCCCTCCGATACGAGGAGTACTTC. It specifies CASKATSTLALRYEEYF.

About this clonotype: One end of the junction is discordant with germline, which a read error may explain. This chain joins TRBV29-1 and TRBJ2-1, with D tentatively TRBD2 (5 bases). The CDR3 has 13 amino acids. CDR1 is SQVTM and CDR2 is ANQGSEA in the germline V gene. Here the CDR3 reads CSVNPGKRNEQFF. Here the CDR3 DNA reads TGCAGCGTTAACCCCGGGAAACGCAATGAACAGTTCTTC.

As to this clonotype: Sequence at one end of the junction differs from germline and may be a read error. The chain is built from TRBV4-3 and TRBJ2-1, with TRBD1 matching 7 bases. This CDR3 region has 17 residues. Germline CDR1 reads LGHNA; CDR2 reads YSLEER. CDR3 bases: TGCGCCAGCAGCCCGGGCCTCGCAGGGGGTCCACAAAATGAACAGTTCTTC. Translated, it gives CASSPGLAGGPQNEQFF.

This clonotype was seen repeatedly, ten times or more. The chain has TRBV12-3 or TRBV12-4 and TRBJ2-5, with a weak D call TRBD1 (5 bases). The CDR3 covers 13 residues. Trimming stripped 3 bases from V and 4 bases from J, with 9 bases between. The CDR3 loop is CASSFSGLETQYF. The DNA for the CDR3 is TGTGCCAGCAGTTTCTCAGGGTTAGAGACCCAGTACTTC.

This clonotype was recorded many times. The rearrangement joins TRBV29-1 to TRBJ1-6; D might be TRBD1 (5 bases). The CDR3 loop spans 14 amino acids. Germline V lookup: CDR1 SQVTM, CDR2 ANQGSEA. Deletions cut 7 bases from V and 10 bases from J, with 20 bases between. The CDR3 DNA follows: TGCAGCGCCCAAAGCGAAGGGGCGGGATCACCCCTCCACTTT. This gives the protein CSAQSEGAGSPLHF. Filled out from reference TRBV29-1 and TRBJ1-6, the complete variable domain reads SAVISQKPSRDICQRGTSLTIQCQVDSQVTMMFWYRQQPGQSLTLIATANQGSEATYESGFVIDKFPISRPNLTFSTLTVSNMSPEDSSIYLCSAQSEGAGSPLHFGNGTRLTVT.

V gene TRBV5-1 combines with J gene TRBJ1-1; 7 bases map to TRBD1. CDR1 SGHRS and CDR2 YFSETQ come from the germline V gene. This CDR3 has 14 amino acids. Germline trimming cut 4 bases from V and 4 bases from J; bases unmatched to any gene: 7. CDR3 coding DNA: TGCGCCAGCAGCCCCTACGCAGGGGGCACTGAAGCTTTCTTT. Translating it yields CASSPYAGGTEAFF.

A remark on this clonotype: This may come from a read error, since a much larger clone is one base off. V and J are TRBV6-5 and TRBJ2-1; no reliable D call. V was trimmed by 5 bases and J by 9 bases, leaving 11 bases between them. Per germline, CDR1 MNHEY and CDR2 SVGAGI. The CDR3 totals 12 residues. CDR3 DNA sequence: TGTGCCAGCAGTCAAGGGTTGGGTGAGCAGTTCTTC. Translation: CASSQGLGEQFF.

A single count supports this clonotype. This rearrangement joins TRBV14 to TRBJ2-7; D possibly corresponds to TRBD2 (5 bases). Trimming stripped 5 bases from V and 0 bases from J, with 17 bases between. The CDR3 extends over 16 amino acids. Per the germline V gene, CDR1 is SGHDN and CDR2 is FVKESK. The CDR3 spells CASSSHGILYSYEQYF. CDR3 DNA: TGTGCCAGCAGCTCTCACGGGATACTATACTCCTACGAGCAGTACTTC.

This clonotype was detected ten times or more. The V and J genes are TRBV6-5 and TRBJ2-7; D gene unclear. The CDR3 extends over 14 amino acids. Looked up from germline, CDR1 is MNHEY and CDR2 is SVGAGI. Trimming left V 6 bases short and J 0 bases short, with 12 bases between. The CDR3 protein is CASSPAGSSYEQYF. CDR3 DNA: TGTGCCAGCAGCCCGGCCGGAAGCTCCTACGAGCAGTACTTC.

This clonotype was observed a handful of times. V usage is TRBV6-1 and J usage is TRBJ1-1, with 10 bases aligning to TRBD1. Trimming removed 1 base from V and 6 bases from J; junction bases left unmatched: 5. CDR1 is MNHNS, CDR2 SASEGT, per germline. This CDR3 region has 15 residues. The chain's CDR3 is CASSEGGTGVSEAFF. The CDR3 DNA follows: TGTGCCAGCAGTGAAGGCGGGACAGGGGTTTCTGAAGCTTTCTTT.

Details on this clonotype: One junction end does not reproduce the germline sequence, and a read error may be involved. This chain connects TRBV6-5 to TRBJ2-1; 12 bases match TRBD2. Germline CDR1 MNHEY, CDR2 SVGAGI. The CDR3 contains 16 residues. The CDR3 region is CASSYQLAGGYNEHFF. CDR3 nucleotide sequence: TGTGCCAGCAGTTACCAACTAGCGGGAGGCTACAATGAGCACTTCTTC.

The sample holds one count of this clonotype. A read error may produce the germline difference seen at one junction end. The rearrangement links TRBV29-1 to TRBJ2-7, with a weak D call TRBD2 (5 bases). The germline V gene encodes CDR1 SQVTM and CDR2 ANQGSEA. The CDR3 runs to 14 residues. The CDR3 here is CSVEASRKPYEQYF. CDR3 sequence (DNA): TGCAGCGTTGAAGCTAGCAGAAAGCCCTACGAGCAATACTTC.

This clonotype occurred many times. The genes are TRBV12-3 or TRBV12-4 and TRBJ1-5; D is uncertain. This CDR3 has 14 residues. V was trimmed by 8 bases and J by 2 bases, leaving 13 bases between them. The DNA of the CDR3 is TGTGCCAGCGGACGGGAGCAGGGCAATCAGCCCCAGCATTTT. Its protein product is CASGREQGNQPQHF.

A word on this clonotype: A read error is likely, as this CDR3 ends without the conserved phenylalanine or tryptophan. V gene TRBV29-1 combines with J gene TRBJ1-3; D is perhaps TRBD1 (6 bases). CDR3 length: 14 amino acids. CDR1 and CDR2 (germline): SQVTM, ANQGSEA. CDR3 amino acids: CGVLDRSSGNTIYY. Written as DNA, the CDR3 is TGCGGCGTCCTCGACAGGAGCTCTGGAAACACCATATATTAT.